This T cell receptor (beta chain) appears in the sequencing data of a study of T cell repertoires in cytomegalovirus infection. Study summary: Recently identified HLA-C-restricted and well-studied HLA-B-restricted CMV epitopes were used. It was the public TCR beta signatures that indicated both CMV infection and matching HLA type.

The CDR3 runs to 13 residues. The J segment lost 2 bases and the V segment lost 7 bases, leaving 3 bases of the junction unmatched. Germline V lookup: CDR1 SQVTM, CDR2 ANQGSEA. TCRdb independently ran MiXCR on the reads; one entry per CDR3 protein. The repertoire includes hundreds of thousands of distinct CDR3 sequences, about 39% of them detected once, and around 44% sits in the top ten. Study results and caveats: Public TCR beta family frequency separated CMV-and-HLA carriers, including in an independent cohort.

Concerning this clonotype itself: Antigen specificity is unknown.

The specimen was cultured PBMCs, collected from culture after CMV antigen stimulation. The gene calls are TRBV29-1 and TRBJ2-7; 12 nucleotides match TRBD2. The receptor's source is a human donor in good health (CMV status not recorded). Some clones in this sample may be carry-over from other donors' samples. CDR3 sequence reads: CSASGRGTYEQYF. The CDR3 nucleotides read TGCAGCGCTAGCGGGAGGGGCACCTACGAGCAGTACTTC.